The entry below gives a single T cell receptor beta chain sequence along with its context. The target antigen is unknown. Between the trimmed V and J ends, which lost 0 bases and 4 bases, there was a span of 9 bases. The length of the CDR3 is 14 residues. CDR1 MGHRA and CDR2 YSYEKL come from the germline V gene. This record belongs to a study of T-cell memory formation after mild COVID-19. General observations from the study: The SARS-CoV-2 specificity of second-wave clones reaching peak at day 37 remained unverified. Contracting clones, day 15 to 85, had balanced CD4/CD8, and later expanders favored CD4+. Memory from before infection featured some responding clones, which suggests cross-reactive memory joined.

UMIs and sample barcodes were carried by the TCR alpha and TCR beta cDNA libraries that 5'RACE produced using constant-segment primers. TCRdb called the 5' RACE reads again in MiXCR, with one record for every CDR3 protein. Of fewer than 550,000 distinct CDR3 sequences in the sample, about 19% were seen once. The chain employs TRBV4-1 and TRBJ1-1; D is unclear. The TCR originated in an adult woman who had mild COVID-19 (a few samples of this study predate the infection). Cell type and time point are not known. The sample taken for sequencing was PBMCs or a T cell subset sorted from them (not recorded which). The CDR3 loop is CASSQEILGTEAFF. The CDR3 region has the DNA TGCGCCAGCAGCCAAGAGATCTTGGGCACTGAAGCTTTCTTT.